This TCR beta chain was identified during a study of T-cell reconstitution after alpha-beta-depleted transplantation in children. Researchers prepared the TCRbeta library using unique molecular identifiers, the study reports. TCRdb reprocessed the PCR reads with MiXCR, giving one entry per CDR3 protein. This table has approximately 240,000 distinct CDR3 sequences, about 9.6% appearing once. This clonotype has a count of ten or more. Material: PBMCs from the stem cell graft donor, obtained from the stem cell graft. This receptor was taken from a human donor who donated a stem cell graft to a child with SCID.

The CDR3 here is CASSLGHMNTEAFF. CDR3 nucleotides: TGCGCCAGCAGCTTAGGACATATGAACACTGAAGCTTTCTTT. The V and J genes are TRBV5-1 and TRBJ1-1; D possibly corresponds to TRBD1 (5 bases). Germline lookup yields CDR1 SGHRS and CDR2 YFSETQ. The CDR3 extends over 14 amino acids. The germline V and J ends were trimmed by 2 bases and 0 bases, with 8 bases remaining between them.